This T cell receptor (beta chain) was recorded in a study of CD8+CD57+ T cells in acquired aplastic anemia. TCR beta VDJ and CDR3 profiling used genomic DNA as template. MiXCR was run by TCRdb on the reads, yielding one entry per CDR3 protein. The sample has over 250,000 distinct CDR3 sequences; approximately 57% are singletons. The study, taken as a whole, reports: Patients did not significantly differ from controls in CD8+ Simpson's diversity. About 28 sequences, all CD8+ CDR3, were shared between patients and controls.

This clonotype turned up a few times. Its antigen is undetermined. In patients chosen for sequencing, flow cytometry had shown CD8+CD57+ cell expansion. The diagnosis in all patients was severe acquired aplastic anemia. V shed 10 bases and J shed 7 bases, with 17 bases lying between them. Germline CDR1 reads SNHLY; CDR2 reads FYNNEI. This CDR3 contains 13 residues. The sequence was collected from a human donor with aplastic anemia. V is TRBV2 and J is TRBJ1-5; D may be TRBD1 (6 bases). Sequencing input: sorted CD4+, CD8+, or CD8+CD57+ T cells (not recorded which) from PBMCs. The CDR3 DNA follows: TGTGCCATCAGGAACAGGGTAGGGCAGCCCCAGCATTTT. It specifies CAIRNRVGQPQHF.